These T cell receptor beta chains were read from a single sample in a study of T cell repertoires in cytomegalovirus infection. TCRdb re-called the reads through MiXCR, storing one row per CDR3 protein. The sample carries under 350,000 distinct CDR3 sequences, 9.6% recorded once. The sample was PBMCs. The origin of the receptors is a human donor in good health (CMV status not recorded). Some clones in this sample may be carry-over from other donors' samples. Both conserved end residues are part of each CDR3. The order of the fields is V gene, D gene, J gene, clone size, CDR3 protein, CDR3 DNA. D genes are given only for firm matches. The size entry is marked missing in some rows and otherwise reads once, few, many or a size class.

TRBV5-6	-	TRBJ1-1	-	CASRPVFSLEAFF	TGTGCCAGCCGTCCGGTATTTTCACTGGAAGCTTTCTTT
TRBV6-1	TRBD2	TRBJ2-1	many	CASSEVGGGNEQFF	TGTGCCAGCAGTGAAGTTGGCGGGGGTAATGAGCAGTTCTTC
TRBV4-2	-	TRBJ2-5	many	CASSQDPHREETQYF	TGTGCCAGCAGCCAAGATCCTCATCGTGAAGAGACCCAGTACTTC
TRBV19	-	TRBJ2-6	-	CASSIAGRLGASGANVLTF	TGTGCCAGTAGTATAGCTGGCAGACTAGGGGCCTCTGGGGCCAACGTCCTGACTTTC
TRBV14	TRBD1	TRBJ2-1	many	CASSQRLGTESYNEQFF	TGTGCCAGCAGCCAGCGTTTAGGGACAGAGTCGTACAATGAGCAGTTCTTC
TRBV28	-	TRBJ1-1	many	CASSSTGTGTTTEAFF	TGTGCCAGCAGTTCGACCGGTACAGGGACTACCACTGAAGCTTTCTTT
TRBV3-1	-	TRBJ2-7	many	CASSHADYEQYF	TGTGCCAGCAGCCATGCTGACTACGAGCAGTACTTC
TRBV11-1	-	TRBJ1-1	many	CASSLDGSRKGAFF	TGTGCCAGCAGCTTAGACGGTTCCCGGAAAGGGGCTTTCTTT
TRBV29-1	-	TRBJ2-1	few	CSTGGAFNEQFF	TGCAGCACTGGGGGGGCCTTCAATGAGCAGTTCTTC
TRBV6-2/TRBV6-3	TRBD1	TRBJ2-3	many	CASSYPSGQVGDTQYF	TGTGCCAGCAGTTACCCCTCGGGACAGGTAGGAGATACGCAGTATTTT
TRBV20-1	-	TRBJ2-5	many	CSARDIKKETQYF	TGCAGTGCTAGAGATATAAAGAAAGAGACCCAGTACTTC
TRBV28	TRBD1	TRBJ2-1	many	CASSLRGQGARGEQFF	TGTGCCAGCAGTCTAAGGGGACAGGGGGCGCGGGGTGAGCAGTTCTTC
TRBV7-2	-	TRBJ2-3	many	CASSLAGSTDTQYF	TGTGCCAGCAGCTTGGCGGGGAGCACAGATACGCAGTATTTT
TRBV29-1	-	TRBJ1-1	many	CSVADTEAFF	TGCAGCGTAGCCGACACTGAAGCTTTCTTT
TRBV25-1	-	TRBJ1-1	many	CASSDAGRRSEAFF	TGTGCCAGCAGTGACGCGGGACGCAGGTCTGAAGCTTTCTTT
TRBV6-1	-	TRBJ2-3	many	CASSEGTGSTDTQYF	TGTGCCAGCAGTGAAGGAACAGGGAGCACAGATACGCAGTATTTT
TRBV29-1	-	TRBJ2-2	many	CSAREGTTGELFF	TGCAGCGCCAGAGAGGGGACCACCGGGGAGCTGTTTTTT
TRBV14	-	TRBJ2-2	-	CASSPLGTNTGELFF	TGTGCCAGCAGCCCCCTGGGGACGAACACCGGGGAGCTGTTTTTT
TRBV20-1	TRBD1	TRBJ1-5	-	CSAGTVYSNQPQHF	TGCAGTGCTGGGACAGTATATAGCAATCAGCCCCAGCATTTT
TRBV5-1	-	TRBJ2-5	-	CASSAGGSIWETQYF	TGCGCCAGCAGCGCGGGTGGATCAATATGGGAGACCCAGTACTTC
TRBV7-2	TRBD1	TRBJ1-6	many	CASSLDRGWGDSPLHF	TGTGCCAGCAGCTTAGACAGGGGTTGGGGGGATTCACCCCTCCACTTT
TRBV5-1	-	TRBJ2-5	-	CASSRYRGLQETQYF	TGCGCCAGCAGCCGTTATAGAGGCCTCCAAGAGACCCAGTACTTC
TRBV28	-	TRBJ2-1	many	CASYFQRGDTTYNEQFF	TGTGCCAGCTACTTCCAACGGGGAGACACTACCTACAATGAGCAGTTCTTC
TRBV20-1	TRBD1	TRBJ1-2	-	CSARPQQGARGYTF	TGCAGTGCTAGGCCCCAACAGGGGGCGCGGGGCTACACCTTC
TRBV4-1	TRBD2	TRBJ2-7	many	CASSHRRGSSYEQYF	TGCGCCAGCAGCCACCGGCGGGGGAGCTCCTACGAGCAGTACTTC
TRBV3-1	-	TRBJ1-1	-	CASSQGGGSLEAFF	TGTGCCAGCAGCCAAGGCGGGGGCAGCCTTGAAGCTTTCTTT
TRBV7-9	TRBD1	TRBJ1-6	many	CASSGQGAPNSPLHF	TGTGCCAGCAGCGGTCAGGGGGCGCCTAATTCACCCCTCCACTTT
TRBV20-1	-	TRBJ1-4	-	CSARFWGRERGDPTTNEKLFF	TGCAGTGCTAGATTTTGGGGTAGGGAGCGAGGGGACCCGACAACTAATGAAAAACTGTTTTTT
TRBV28	-	TRBJ1-5	many	CASSLMSDYSNQPQHF	TGTGCCAGCAGTTTAATGTCTGATTATAGCAATCAGCCCCAGCATTTT
TRBV6-6	TRBD1	TRBJ1-1	many	CASSSLGQKNTEAFF	TGTGCCAGCTCCTCTTTGGGACAGAAGAACACTGAAGCTTTCTTT
TRBV28	TRBD1	TRBJ2-2	-	CASSLSGQGSTGELFF	TGTGCCAGCAGTCTCTCGGGACAGGGGAGCACCGGGGAGCTGTTTTTT
TRBV5-1	TRBD1	TRBJ2-1	many	CASSRGQRSSYNEQFF	TGCGCCAGCAGTCGGGGACAGCGAAGCTCCTACAATGAGCAGTTCTTC
TRBV12-3/TRBV12-4	-	TRBJ1-2	-	CASSGRNYGYTF	TGTGCCAGCAGCGGACGGAACTATGGCTACACCTTC
TRBV7-8	TRBD1	TRBJ1-3	many	CASSSRTGSGNTIYF	TGTGCCAGCAGCTCCCGGACAGGGTCTGGAAACACCATATATTTT
TRBV6-1	-	TRBJ2-2	many	CASTQGGSLTGELFF	TGTGCCAGCACCCAGGGGGGCAGCCTCACCGGGGAGCTGTTTTTT
TRBV28	-	TRBJ1-5	many	CASIRGVVRGYYSNQPQHF	TGTGCCAGCATTCGGGGGGTGGTAAGAGGGTATTATAGCAATCAGCCCCAGCATTTT
TRBV29-1	-	TRBJ2-7	-	CSVVSTEREQYF	TGCAGCGTTGTAAGTACCGAACGCGAGCAGTACTTC
TRBV7-2	-	TRBJ2-3	many	CASSILSSGSHTDTQYF	TGTGCCAGCAGCATACTTAGTTCAGGGTCTCACACAGATACGCAGTATTTT
TRBV29-1	TRBD1	TRBJ2-6	many	CSVDRGLTGANVLTF	TGCAGCGTGGACAGGGGGCTGACTGGGGCCAACGTCCTGACTTTC
TRBV20-1	TRBD1	TRBJ1-2	many	CSAETTGTAGGYTF	TGCAGTGCAGAAACGACAGGGACCGCCGGGGGCTACACCTTC
TRBV28	-	TRBJ2-5	-	CASSQSRGGGETQYF	TGTGCCAGCTCTCAGTCAAGGGGGGGTGGAGAGACCCAGTACTTC
TRBV10-3	-	TRBJ1-1	many	CAISESMGRNTEAFF	TGTGCCATCAGTGAGTCGATGGGCAGGAACACTGAAGCTTTCTTT
TRBV27	TRBD2	TRBJ2-6	many	CASSRNGGAGANVLTF	TGTGCCAGCAGCCGGAACGGGGGGGCTGGGGCCAACGTCCTGACTTTC
TRBV4-3	-	TRBJ2-1	many	CASSQGRGHNEQFF	TGCGCCAGCAGCCAAGGCAGGGGCCACAATGAGCAGTTCTTC
TRBV7-2	TRBD2	TRBJ2-1	many	CASSFTSGGSNEQFF	TGTGCCAGCAGCTTTACTAGCGGGGGTTCCAATGAGCAGTTCTTC
TRBV6-2/TRBV6-3	TRBD1	TRBJ2-5	-	CATGQAQETQYF	TGTGCAACGGGACAGGCACAAGAGACCCAGTACTTC
TRBV5-1	-	TRBJ2-1	many	CASSSQPPGTSYNEQFF	TGCGCCAGCAGCTCCCAACCTCCGGGGACCTCCTACAATGAGCAGTTCTTC
TRBV20-1	-	TRBJ1-5	-	CSASLGGSNQPQHF	TGCAGTGCTTCTCTGGGAGGGTCAAATCAGCCCCAGCATTTT
TRBV7-2	-	TRBJ2-2	many	CASSLQGLNTGELFF	TGTGCCAGCAGCTTACAGGGTTTGAACACCGGGGAGCTGTTTTTT
TRBV20-1	TRBD2	TRBJ2-7	few	CSALWGGREQYF	TGCAGTGCTCTCTGGGGGGGGAGAGAGCAGTACTTC
TRBV4-3	-	TRBJ1-1	many	CASSQDGPGLKIAFF	TGCGCCAGCAGCCAAGATGGGCCGGGGCTGAAAATAGCTTTCTTT
TRBV20-1	-	TRBJ1-1	-	CSARAGGRGHPLNTEAFF	TGCAGTGCTAGAGCCGGGGGTAGGGGACACCCCTTGAACACTGAAGCTTTCTTT
TRBV2	TRBD2	TRBJ2-5	many	CASSRGGRSETQYF	TGTGCCAGCAGTCGGGGGGGCCGGAGCGAGACCCAGTACTTC
TRBV4-1	-	TRBJ1-4	-	CASSQEGGNNEKLFF	TGCGCCAGCAGCCAGGAGGGCGGCAATAATGAAAAACTGTTTTTT
TRBV12-3/TRBV12-4	-	TRBJ2-4	many	CASRSRGTPLAKNIQYF	TGTGCCAGCAGAAGCCGGGGGACACCTTTAGCCAAAAACATTCAGTACTTC